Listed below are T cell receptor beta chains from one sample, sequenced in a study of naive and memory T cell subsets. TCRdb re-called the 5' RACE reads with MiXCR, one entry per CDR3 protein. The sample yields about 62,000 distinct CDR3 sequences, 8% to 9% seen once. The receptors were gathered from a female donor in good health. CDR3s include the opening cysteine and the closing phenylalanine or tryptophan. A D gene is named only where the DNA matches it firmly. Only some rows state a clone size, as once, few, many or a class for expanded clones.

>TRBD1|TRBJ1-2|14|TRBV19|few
TGTGCCAGTAGTATAAGGGGGCGCGTGGATGGCTACACCTTC
CASSIRGRVDGYTF
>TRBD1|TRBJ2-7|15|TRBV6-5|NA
TGTGCCAGCAGGCGAACCCGGACAGGGGGCGGTGAGCAGTACTTC
CASRRTRTGGGEQYF
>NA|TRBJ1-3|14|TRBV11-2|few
TGTGCCAGCAGCTCCCGATACTCTGGAAACACCATATATTTT
CASSSRYSGNTIYF
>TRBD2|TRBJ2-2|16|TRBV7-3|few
TGTGCCAGCAGCTTGAACTCCGGGACTAACCCCGGGGAGCTGTTTTTT
CASSLNSGTNPGELFF
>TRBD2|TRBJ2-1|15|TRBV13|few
TGTGCCAGCAGCTTCGGGACTAGCAACTACAATGAGCAGTTCTTC
CASSFGTSNYNEQFF
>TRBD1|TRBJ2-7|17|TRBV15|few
TGTGCCACCAGCAGAGAAAGGGGGACAGGGTTAGCGTACGAGCAGTACTTC
CATSRERGTGLAYEQYF
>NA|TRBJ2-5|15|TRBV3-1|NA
TGTGCCAGCAGCCAAAGCTCAGGGGATCCATTGACCCAGTACTTC
CASSQSSGDPLTQYF
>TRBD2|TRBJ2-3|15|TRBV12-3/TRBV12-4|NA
TGTGCCAGCAGTTTAAGGGCGGGAGTAACAGATACGCAGTATTTT
CASSLRAGVTDTQYF
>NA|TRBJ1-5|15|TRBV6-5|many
TGTGCCAGCAGGGTAGCGGGACGGAGCAATCAGCCCCAGCATTTT
CASRVAGRSNQPQHF
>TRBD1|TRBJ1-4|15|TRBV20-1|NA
TGCAGTGCTAGAGACCAAAGACAGGGTAATGAAAAACTGTTTTTT
CSARDQRQGNEKLFF
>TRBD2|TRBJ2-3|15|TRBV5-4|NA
TGTGCCAGCATGTCCCTAGCGGGGGGGACAGATACGCAGTATTTT
CASMSLAGGTDTQYF
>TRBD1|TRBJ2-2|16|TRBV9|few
TGTGCCAGCAGCGAACCGAGGGGGCTTAACACCGGGGAGCTGTTTTTT
CASSEPRGLNTGELFF
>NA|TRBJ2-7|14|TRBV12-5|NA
TGTGCTAGTGATGCGAGTAGCACTACCTACGAGCAGTACTTC
CASDASSTTYEQYF
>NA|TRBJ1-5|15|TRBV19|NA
TGTGCCAGTAGTATTAACAAGTATAGCAATCAGCCCCAGCATTTT
CASSINKYSNQPQHF